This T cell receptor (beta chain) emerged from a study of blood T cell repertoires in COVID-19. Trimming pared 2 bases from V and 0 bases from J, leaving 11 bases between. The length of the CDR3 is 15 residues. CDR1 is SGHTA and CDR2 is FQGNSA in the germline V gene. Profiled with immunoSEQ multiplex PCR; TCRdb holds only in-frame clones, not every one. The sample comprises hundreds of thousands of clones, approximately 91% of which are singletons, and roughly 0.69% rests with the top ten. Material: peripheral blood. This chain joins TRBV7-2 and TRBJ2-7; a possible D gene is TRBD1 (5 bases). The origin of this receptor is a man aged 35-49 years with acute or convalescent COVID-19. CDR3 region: CASSLSSGYSYEQYF. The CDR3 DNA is TGTGCCAGCAGCTTAAGTTCAGGGTACTCCTACGAGCAGTACTTC.